The 16 T cell receptor beta chains listed next were all sequenced from one sample in a study of T cells in Graves' hyperthyroidism and ophthalmopathy. TCR beta CDR3 regions were amplified from RNA. When the TCR CDR3 underwent first-round RT-PCR, the HTBI primer set was used. TCRdb re-called the multiplex PCR reads with MiXCR, one entry per CDR3 protein. The profile shows almost 600,000 distinct CDR3 sequences, under 60% of them singletons. Specimen: peripheral blood or thyroid tissue (not recorded which). These receptors were collected from a woman aged 18-29 years with Graves' hyperthyroidism.

Many counts were recorded for this clonotype. The chain employs TRBV14 and TRBJ2-7, with no clear D. Between the trimmed V and J ends, which lost 4 bases and 4 bases, there was a span of 17 bases. There are 15 residues in the CDR3. Looked up from germline, CDR1 is SGHDN and CDR2 is FVKESK. This CDR3 is CASSLSASPGYEQYF. The CDR3 DNA is TGTGCCAGCAGCCTCTCGGCGAGCCCCGGGTACGAGCAGTACTTC. Using reference TRBV14 and TRBJ2-7 for the parts outside the CDR3, the full variable domain is EAGVTQFPSHSVIEKGQTVTLRCDPISGHDNLYWYRRVMGKEIKFLLHFVKESKQDESGMPNNRFLAERTGGTYSTLKVQPAELEDSGVYFCASSLSASPGYEQYFGPGTRLTVT.

A note on this clonotype: This may come from a read error, since a much larger clone is one base off. The chain uses TRBV7-3 and TRBJ1-1, with D perhaps TRBD1 (6 bases). Germline CDR1 SGHTA, CDR2 FQGTGA. This CDR3 spans 14 amino acids. This CDR3 is CASSRWQGNTEASF. CDR3 sequence (DNA): TGCGCCAGCAGCCGTTGGCAGGGGAACACTGAAGCTTCCTTT.

The gene calls are TRBV10-2 and TRBJ1-6; 7 nucleotides align to TRBD1. From germline, CDR1 is WSHSY and CDR2 SAAADI. The CDR3 length is 15 residues. Trimming took 3 bases from V and 7 from J; bases not matched to a gene: 6. The CDR3 region has the DNA TGCGCCAGCAGTGACGACAGGGTAGGGAATTCACCCCTCCACTTT. It encodes CASSDDRVGNSPLHF.

The chain recombines TRBV11-3 with TRBJ1-2; D unclear. This CDR3 is built from 14 residues. Trimming cost V 4 bases and J 6 bases, with 15 bases left between them. The germline gives CDR1 SGHNT, CDR2 YENEEA. Here the CDR3 reads CASSYPDGRDGYTF. The CDR3 nucleotides read TGTGCCAGCAGCTACCCGGACGGCCGTGATGGCTACACCTTC.

Points on this clonotype: This may be a read error, as it is one base from a much larger clone. The V call is TRBV3-1, the J call TRBJ1-5; D not certain. The CDR3 contains 13 residues. CDR1 LGHDT and CDR2 YNNKEL come from the germline V gene (reference sequence). CDR3 sequence (DNA): TGTGCCGGCAGCGCACAGCAAAATCAGCCCCAGCATTTT. Translating it yields CAGSAQQNQPQHF.

This clonotype has just a few counts. The V gene is TRBV29-1, the J gene TRBJ1-2; perhaps TRBD1 as D (6 bases). The CDR3 is made up of 11 amino acids. Germline V gene sequence: CDR1 SQVTM, CDR2 ANQGSEA. The CDR3, as DNA: TGCAGTCCAAGGGGGAACTATGGCTACACCTTC. It encodes CSPRGNYGYTF.

With regard to this clonotype: Just one base apart from a much larger clone, this may be a read error. The V gene is TRBV6-1, the J gene TRBJ2-3, with D tentatively TRBD1 (6 bases). Trimming pared 7 bases from V and 0 bases from J, leaving 11 bases between. In germline, CDR1 is MNHNS, CDR2 SASEGT. The CDR3 totals 14 residues. The CDR3 spells CASTDRTSTDTQYF. The CDR3 DNA is TGTGCCAGCACAGACAGGACTAGCACAGATACGCAGTATTTT.

The chain couples TRBV20-1 to TRBJ1-5; D remains unclear. The V gene's germline CDR1 is DFQATT and CDR2 SNEGSKA (reference sequence). The V gene lost 6 bases and the J gene lost 11 bases, with 23 bases spanning the gap. This CDR3 spans 14 amino acids. CDR3 sequence: CSASTSGRVETQHF. The CDR3, as DNA: TGCAGTGCGTCAACTAGCGGGAGGGTAGAGACCCAGCATTTT.

As to this clonotype: Compared with germline, one end of the junction differs, possibly owing to a read error. The chain carries TRBV29-1 and TRBJ1-3; D not resolved. The CDR3 contains 17 residues. Germline CDR1 SQVTM, CDR2 ANQGSEA. The DNA of the CDR3 is TGCAGCGTTGCAGATCCTGAAGGGAGGCACTCTGGAAGCACCATATATTTT. Protein: CSVADPEGRHSGSTIYF. Variable domain in full (rest from reference TRBV29-1 and TRBJ1-3): SAVISQKPSRDICQRGTSLTIQCQVDSQVTMMFWYRQQPGQSLTLIATANQGSEATYESGFVIDKFPISRPNLTFSTLTVSNMSPEDSSIYLCSVADPEGRHSGSTIYFGEGSWLTVV.

This clonotype has a count of ten or more. Mismatch with germline at one junction end may stem from a read error. The chain uses TRBV6-6 and TRBJ2-7; TRBD1 matches 11 bases. Germline V gene sequence: CDR1 MNHNY, CDR2 SVGAGI (reference sequence). This CDR3 has 13 residues. The CDR3: CASSQSRDRGSHF. Written as DNA, the CDR3 is TGTGCCAGCAGTCAGTCCCGGGACAGGGGGTCTCACTTC.

On this clonotype: The junction differs from germline at one of its ends, possibly a read error. The chain uses TRBV14 and TRBJ1-2, with TRBD1 identical over 9 bases. The CDR3 is 17 amino acids. Germline assignment: CDR1 SGHDN and CDR2 FVKESK. For the CDR3, the DNA is TGTGCCAGCAGCCAAGAGATCTCGGGACAGGGCATCTATGGCTACGCCTTC. This gives the protein CASSQEISGQGIYGYAF.

This clonotype has at least ten counts. The genes are TRBV12-3 or TRBV12-4 and TRBJ2-2; D not certain. The CDR3 is 14 residues long. The V gene lost 2 bases and the J gene lost 5 bases, with 9 bases spanning the gap. The CDR3 coding sequence is TGTGCCAGCAGTTTAAGGCACGGTACCGGGGAGCTGTTTTTT. It translates to CASSLRHGTGELFF.

This clonotype has a count of ten or more. This chain links TRBV6-5 with TRBJ1-5; D perhaps matches TRBD1 (5 bases). There are 14 residues in the CDR3. CDR1 and CDR2 (germline): MNHEY, SVGAGI. V dropped 8 bases and J dropped 1 base, with 12 bases sitting between them. CDR3 protein: CASRPGQSNQPQHF. For the CDR3, the DNA is TGTGCCAGCCGGCCGGGGCAGAGCAATCAGCCCCAGCATTTT.

The CDR3, as DNA: TGTGCCAGCATCAATCGCACGTTAGCGGGAGCTGTTGCAGATACGCAGTATTTT. It translates to CASINRTLAGAVADTQYF. The V call is TRBV7-9, the J call TRBJ2-3; 9 bases fit TRBD2. The CDR3 sequence is 18 residues long. Per the germline V gene, CDR1 is SEHNR and CDR2 is FQNEAQ (reference sequence). V lost 7 bases to trimming and J lost 4 bases; unmatched junction nucleotides: 18.

Many counts were recorded for this clonotype. This chain links TRBV5-1 with TRBJ1-1, with D tentatively TRBD1 (5 bases). Trimming took off 2 bases at V and 3 bases at J, with 11 bases between the two ends. The CDR3 totals 14 residues. The germline V gene encodes CDR1 SGHRS and CDR2 YFSETQ. The DNA for the CDR3 is TGCGCCAGCAGCTTCGGGGCTCCTTACACTGAAGCTTTCTTT. This gives the protein CASSFGAPYTEAFF.

Ten or more counts support this clonotype. The chain combines TRBV5-8 with TRBJ2-2; D is unresolved. V was shortened by 0 bases and J by 0 bases, with 12 bases between the two germline ends. Germline lookup yields CDR1 SGHTS and CDR2 YDEGEE. The CDR3 loop spans 17 amino acids. CDR3 DNA sequence: TGTGCCAGCAGCTTGGAAGTCTACAGAGCGAACACCGGGGAGCTGTTTTTT. Translation gives CASSLEVYRANTGELFF.